This T cell receptor beta chain comes out of a study of identical twins. Findings of the study overall: Insertion counts were lower in abundant cord blood beta clonotypes, a trend that memory repertoires did not show.

A template switching step contributed a universal primer site, while unique molecular identifiers were present in the cDNA. TCRdb reprocessed the 5' RACE reads via MiXCR and lists one record per CDR3 protein. The sample lists 1.5 million or so distinct CDR3 sequences, 25% to 35% seen once, with around 0.3% in the top ten. This clonotype was detected many times. Its specificity is not known. Among all donors, each was a healthy Caucasian. This receptor was identified in a newborn girl in good health. Sequencing input: cord blood.

The CDR3 DNA reads TGTGCCAGCAGCAAACGGGACACTAGCACAGATACGCAGTATTTT. Protein sequence: CASSKRDTSTDTQYF. The J gene is TRBJ2-3, the V gene TRBV21-1; the D segment call TRBD1 is taken from the table without a DNA check. TRBV21-1 is noted as a pseudogene. CDR3 size: 15 residues.